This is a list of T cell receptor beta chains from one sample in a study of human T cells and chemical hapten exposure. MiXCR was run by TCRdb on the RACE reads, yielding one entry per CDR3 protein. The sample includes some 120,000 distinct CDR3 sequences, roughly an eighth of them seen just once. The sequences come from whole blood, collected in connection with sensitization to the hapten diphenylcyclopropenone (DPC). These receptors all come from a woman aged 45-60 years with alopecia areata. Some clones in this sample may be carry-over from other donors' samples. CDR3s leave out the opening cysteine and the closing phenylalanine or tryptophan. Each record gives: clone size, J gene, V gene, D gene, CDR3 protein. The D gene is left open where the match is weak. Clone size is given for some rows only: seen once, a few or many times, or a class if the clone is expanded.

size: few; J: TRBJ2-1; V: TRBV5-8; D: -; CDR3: ASSGDYNEQF
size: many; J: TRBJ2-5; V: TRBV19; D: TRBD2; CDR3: ASSIRNSRDYRKTQY
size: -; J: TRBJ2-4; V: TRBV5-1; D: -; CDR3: ASSPQGLDIQY
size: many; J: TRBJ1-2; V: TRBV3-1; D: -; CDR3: ASSQGGVNYGYT
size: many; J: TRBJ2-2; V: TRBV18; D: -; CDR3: ASSPPNRATTYTGELF
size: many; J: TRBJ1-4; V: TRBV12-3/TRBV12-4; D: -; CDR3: ASSSAVATNEKLF
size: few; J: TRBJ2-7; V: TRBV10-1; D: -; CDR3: ASPLRVQKGHEQY
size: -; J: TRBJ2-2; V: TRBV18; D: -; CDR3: ASSPTENTGELF
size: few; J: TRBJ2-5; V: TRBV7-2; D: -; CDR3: ASSLGLTRETQY
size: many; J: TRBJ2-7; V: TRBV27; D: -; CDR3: ASSFLGPYEQY
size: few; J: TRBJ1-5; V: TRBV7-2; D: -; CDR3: ASSQNTGGLQPQH
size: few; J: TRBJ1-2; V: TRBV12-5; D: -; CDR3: ASGLVVRARTFDGYT
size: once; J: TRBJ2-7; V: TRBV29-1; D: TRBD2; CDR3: SAAGRVSSYEQY
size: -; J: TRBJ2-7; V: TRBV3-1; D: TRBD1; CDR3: ASSLRTGGTYEQY
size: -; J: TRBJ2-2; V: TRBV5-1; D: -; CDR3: ASSLDLRVPGELF
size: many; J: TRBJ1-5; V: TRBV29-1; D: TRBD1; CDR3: SVAQGGQPQH
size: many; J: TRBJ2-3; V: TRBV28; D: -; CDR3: ASSPSGTLTDTQY
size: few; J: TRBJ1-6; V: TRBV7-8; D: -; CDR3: ASSLAEQGRAPLH
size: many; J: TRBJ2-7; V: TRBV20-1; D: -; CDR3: SAQRGPGAPEQY
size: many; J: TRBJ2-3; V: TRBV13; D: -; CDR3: ASRPRWTDTQY
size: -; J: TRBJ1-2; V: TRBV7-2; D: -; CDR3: ASSIEGPYGYT
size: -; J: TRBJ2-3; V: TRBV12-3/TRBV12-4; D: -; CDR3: ASTLGSSVADTQY
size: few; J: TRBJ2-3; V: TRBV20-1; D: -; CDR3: SARTSTDTQY
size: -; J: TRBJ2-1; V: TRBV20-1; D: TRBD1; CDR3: SARTGYGNEQF
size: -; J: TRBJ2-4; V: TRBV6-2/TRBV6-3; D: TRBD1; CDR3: ASSAQGAKNIQY
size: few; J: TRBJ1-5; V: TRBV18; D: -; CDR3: ASSPGQRSNQPQH
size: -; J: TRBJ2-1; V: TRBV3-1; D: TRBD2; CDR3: ASSPLAGGTGNEQF
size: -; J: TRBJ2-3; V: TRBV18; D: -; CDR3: ASSPPGGRRTDTQY
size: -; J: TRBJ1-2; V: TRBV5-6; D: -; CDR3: ASSGGTIYGYT
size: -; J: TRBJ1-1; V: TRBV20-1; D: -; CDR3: SARIPESGMNTEAF
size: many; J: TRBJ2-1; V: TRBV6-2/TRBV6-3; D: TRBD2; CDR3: ASSIAGSPNEQF
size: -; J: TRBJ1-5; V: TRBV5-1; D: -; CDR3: ASSGGADQPQH
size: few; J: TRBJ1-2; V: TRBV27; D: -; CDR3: ASSLGFGLGNYGYT
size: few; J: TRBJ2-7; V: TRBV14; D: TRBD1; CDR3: ASSMGQGTNEQY
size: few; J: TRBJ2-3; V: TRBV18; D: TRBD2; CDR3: ASSTLSGTSGGTDTQY
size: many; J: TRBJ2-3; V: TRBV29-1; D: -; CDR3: SVGGRSSTDTQY
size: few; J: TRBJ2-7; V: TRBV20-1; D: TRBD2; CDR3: SARGTSGRRSYEQY
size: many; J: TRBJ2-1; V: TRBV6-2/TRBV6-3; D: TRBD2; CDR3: ASSYPQSGRSINEQF
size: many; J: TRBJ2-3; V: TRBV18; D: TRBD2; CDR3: ASSPRGGAGSDTQY
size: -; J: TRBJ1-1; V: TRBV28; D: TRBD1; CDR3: ASSLGRGRTEAF
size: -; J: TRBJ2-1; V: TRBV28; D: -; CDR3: ASSLPGSRHNEQF
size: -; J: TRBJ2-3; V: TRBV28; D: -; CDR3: ASQGPDTQY
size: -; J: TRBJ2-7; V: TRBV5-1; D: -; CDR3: ASKDQQGGIDEQY
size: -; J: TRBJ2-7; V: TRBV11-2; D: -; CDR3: ASSLNRDKSYEQY
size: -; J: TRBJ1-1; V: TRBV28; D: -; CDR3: ASSLSNENTEAF
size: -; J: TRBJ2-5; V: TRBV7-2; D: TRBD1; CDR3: ASSWGQGETQY
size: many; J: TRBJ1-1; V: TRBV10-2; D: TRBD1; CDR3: ASNESGTGGEAF
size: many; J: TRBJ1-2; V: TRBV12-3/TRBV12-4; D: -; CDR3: ASSLRGGYT
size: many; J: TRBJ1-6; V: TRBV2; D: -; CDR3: ASSRDLVNSPLH
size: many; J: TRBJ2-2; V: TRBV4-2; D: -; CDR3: ASSQDLGGTGELF
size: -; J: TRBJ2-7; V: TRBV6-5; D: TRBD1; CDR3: ASSRPPLTGIVYEQY
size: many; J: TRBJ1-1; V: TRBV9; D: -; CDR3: ASSANTEAF